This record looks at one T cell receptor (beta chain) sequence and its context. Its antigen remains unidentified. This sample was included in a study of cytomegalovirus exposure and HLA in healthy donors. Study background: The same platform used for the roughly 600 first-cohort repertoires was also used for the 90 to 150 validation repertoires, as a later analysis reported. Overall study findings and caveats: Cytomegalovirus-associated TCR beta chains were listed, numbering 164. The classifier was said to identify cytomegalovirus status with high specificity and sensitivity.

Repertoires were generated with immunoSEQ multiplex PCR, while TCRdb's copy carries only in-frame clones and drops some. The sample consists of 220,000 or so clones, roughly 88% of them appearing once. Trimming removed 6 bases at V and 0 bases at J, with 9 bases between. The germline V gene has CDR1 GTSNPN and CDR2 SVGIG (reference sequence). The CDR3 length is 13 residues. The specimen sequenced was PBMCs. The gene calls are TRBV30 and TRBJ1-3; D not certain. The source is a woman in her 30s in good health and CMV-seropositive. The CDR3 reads CACYRGSGNTIYF. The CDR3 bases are TGTGCCTGTTACCGGGGCTCTGGAAACACCATATATTTT.